This T cell receptor beta chain was captured in a study of post-analysis software for immune sequencing data. Study results and caveats: A few TRBV segments (TRBV5-6, TRBV5-1 and TRBV20-1 among them) occurred more frequently in patients than in controls. Samples from one preparation batch, clustered by F measure, grouped strongly together. There was significantly lower normalized Chao1 diversity in multiple sclerosis patients than in controls.

Unique molecular identifiers were carried by the TCR beta cDNA libraries. TCRdb redid the calling of the PCR reads with MiXCR, one entry per CDR3 protein. This sample yields about 760,000 distinct CDR3 sequences, of which just under 30% are seen a single time; roughly 0.54% belongs to the top ten. Germline V gene lookup returns CDR1 KGHDR and CDR2 SFDVKD. Germline trimming cut 4 bases from V and 7 bases from J; bases unmatched to any gene: 3. CDR3 length: 13 amino acids. As regards this clonotype: Its antigen remains unknown.

Material for sequencing was blood. This receptor was obtained from a girl aged 10-17 years with multiple sclerosis. The chain carries TRBV24-1 and TRBJ1-2; TRBD1 agrees at 9 bases. This CDR3 reads CATSDRDRAGYTF. CDR3 coding DNA: TGTGCCACCAGTGACCGGGACAGGGCTGGCTACACCTTC.